This T cell receptor beta chain was sequenced for a study of blood T cell repertoires in COVID-19. This clone has only one observation. Sequencing was performed with immunoSEQ multiplex PCR; in TCRdb, only in-frame clones are kept and a portion is missing. The table has about 33,000 clones, 90% to 95% seen once. Germline-derived CDR1 and CDR2 are SGHRS and YFSETQ. V lost 1 base and J lost 5; bases outside the gene matches: 8. CDR3 length equals 16 residues. The source material was peripheral blood. The sequence was collected from a human donor in a cohort sampled during active COVID-19. The chain is built from TRBV5-1 and TRBJ2-1; 8 bases map to TRBD2. The CDR3 is CASSLIAGLGDNEQFF. The DNA for the CDR3 is TGCGCCAGCAGCTTGATCGCGGGACTAGGTGACAATGAGCAGTTCTTC.